This is a list of T cell receptor beta chains from one sample in a study of T cell responses to AZD1222 COVID-19 vaccine. Assay: immunoSEQ multiplex PCR; the TCRdb copy retains only in-frame clones and omits some. The top ten clones hold approximately 8.2% of a sample with some 110,000 clones, less than 95% of them seen once. Specimen: peripheral blood, collected 28 days after the second AZD1222 dose. Receptor source: an adult who received the AZD1222 COVID-19 vaccine. CDR3s include the opening cysteine and the closing phenylalanine or tryptophan. The order of the fields is J gene, D gene, clone size, CDR3 length, V gene, CDR3 DNA, CDR3 protein. The D gene is left open where the match is weak. A clone size is listed for some rows: how often the clone was seen (once, few, many), or a class if it is expanded.

>TRBJ1-4|-|-|14|TRBV11-2
TGTGCCAGCAGCTTAACGGCAGGGAGCGAAAAACTGTTTTTT
CASSLTAGSEKLFF
>TRBJ2-3|TRBD2|few|17|TRBV5-1
TGCGCCAGCAGCTTGGTTGGTTCGGCTAGCGGTGACTCAACGCAGTATTTT
CASSLVGSASGDSTQYF
>TRBJ1-4|-|-|11|TRBV19
TGTGCCAGCAGACGGGGGGAAAAACTGTTTTTT
CASRRGEKLFF
>TRBJ2-5|-|-|14|TRBV19
TGTGCCAGTATGGGAGGGGGATTACAAGAGACCCAGTACTTC
CASMGGGLQETQYF
>TRBJ1-2|-|once|14|TRBV29-1
TGCAGCGTTGAGTCGCTCATTAGGGGACCCGGCTACACCTTC
CSVESLIRGPGYTF
>TRBJ1-2|-|-|14|TRBV7-9
TGTGCCAGCAGCAGAGGGGGAGGAAACTATGGCTACACCTTC
CASSRGGGNYGYTF
>TRBJ2-3|-|-|16|TRBV6-5
TGTGCCAGCAGTTACTCGGCAGGGGCCATCACAGATACGCAGTATTTT
CASSYSAGAITDTQYF
>TRBJ1-4|TRBD1|-|18|TRBV6-2/TRBV6-3
TGTGCCAGCAGTTACTCTCCGGGACAGGGAGGTCGTAATGAAAAACTGTTTTTT
CASSYSPGQGGRNEKLFF
>TRBJ1-1|-|-|13|TRBV11-3
TGTGCCAGCAGCCGGGCCACCCTCACTGAAGCTTTCTTT
CASSRATLTEAFF
>TRBJ2-7|-|-|13|TRBV5-6
TGTGCCAGCAGCTCGTCACGGACCTACGAGCAGTACTTC
CASSSSRTYEQYF
>TRBJ1-1|-|-|15|TRBV4-1
TGCGCCAGCAGCCAAGAAGAGGTGAGGAACACTGAAGCTTTCTTT
CASSQEEVRNTEAFF
>TRBJ1-2|-|-|15|TRBV30
TGTGCCTGGTTTACCGGGACGGCGAATGGCTATGGCTACACCTTC
CAWFTGTANGYGYTF
>TRBJ2-7|-|-|13|TRBV24-1
TGTGCCACCAGTGATGAGACAGCCTACGAGCAGTACTTC
CATSDETAYEQYF
>TRBJ2-3|-|once|12|TRBV7-9
TGTGCCAGCAGCAGCTCCACAGATACGCAGTATTTT
CASSSSTDTQYF
>TRBJ1-1|-|once|16|TRBV5-1
TGCGCCAGCAGCCTAACGCCACGGGACCTGAACACTGAAGCTTTCTTT
CASSLTPRDLNTEAFF
>TRBJ2-7|-|-|15|TRBV13
TGTGCCAGCAGCTTAAGTTTAGGGTATCAAGGCGAGCAGTACTTC
CASSLSLGYQGEQYF
>TRBJ2-1|TRBD2|-|16|TRBV19
TGTGCCAGTAGTATAGTCGCAGCGGGGGACAACAATGAGCAGTTCTTC
CASSIVAAGDNNEQFF
>TRBJ1-5|-|-|17|TRBV7-2
TGTGCCAGCAGCCCATCCCACGGAACAGGGAACAATCAGCCCCAGCATTTT
CASSPSHGTGNNQPQHF
>TRBJ2-7|-|-|14|TRBV5-1
TGCGCCAGCAGCTTGGAGGTGCCATCCTACGAGCAGTACTTC
CASSLEVPSYEQYF
>TRBJ1-3|-|-|17|TRBV5-4
TGTGCCAGCAGCTCCCAGGGATTCCCGATCTCTGGAAACACCATATATTTT
CASSSQGFPISGNTIYF
>TRBJ1-1|-|-|14|TRBV7-6
TGTGCCAGCAGCCACATGGGGTCGAACACTGAAGCTTTCTTT
CASSHMGSNTEAFF
>TRBJ1-2|-|-|13|TRBV5-4
TGTGCCAGCAGCTCTCCGGGGGGCGGTGGCTACACCTTC
CASSSPGGGGYTF
>TRBJ2-1|-|-|12|TRBV27
TGTGCCAGCAGTTCCACAGGGACTGAGCAGTTCTTC
CASSSTGTEQFF
>TRBJ1-2|TRBD1|-|15|TRBV5-4
TGTGCCAGCAGCTTGGGGGGGGACAGCCACTATGGCTACACCTTC
CASSLGGDSHYGYTF
>TRBJ2-3|-|-|14|TRBV18
TGTGCCAGCTCACGGGACAAGAGCACAGATACGCAGTATTTT
CASSRDKSTDTQYF
>TRBJ2-5|TRBD2|-|15|TRBV13
TGTGCCAGCAGCTTAATTCGCGGGGGGGGTGAGACCCAGTACTTC
CASSLIRGGGETQYF
>TRBJ2-3|-|-|17|TRBV4-2
TGTGCCAGCAGCCAAGATCGGGGGGACAGGACCCATAATACGCAGTATTTT
CASSQDRGDRTHNTQYF
>TRBJ1-4|TRBD1|-|16|TRBV5-1
TGCGCCAGCAGCGCGAACCGACAGGGTATAAATGAAAAACTGTTTTTT
CASSANRQGINEKLFF
>TRBJ1-3|-|-|14|TRBV19
TGTGCCAGTAGGGACTTCTTCTCTGGAAACACCATATATTTT
CASRDFFSGNTIYF
>TRBJ2-7|TRBD1|-|14|TRBV10-3
TGTGCCATCAGGCAGGGGGCTTCAGCCTACGAGCAGTACTTC
CAIRQGASAYEQYF
>TRBJ2-1|TRBD2|-|16|TRBV7-8
TGTGCCAGCAGCTTAGTTCTGGGCGGGGGGGCAAATGAGCAGTTCTTC
CASSLVLGGGANEQFF
>TRBJ1-2|-|-|15|TRBV27
TGTGCCAGCAGTCCTAAAGGGGGTATGTACTATGGCTACACCTTC
CASSPKGGMYYGYTF
>TRBJ2-5|TRBD1|-|13|TRBV18
TGTGCCAGCTCATCTACAGGGGACGGGACCCAGTACTTC
CASSSTGDGTQYF
>TRBJ2-2|-|-|14|TRBV18
TGTGCCAGCTCACTCTCAGCTAACACCGGGGAGCTGTTTTTT
CASSLSANTGELFF
>TRBJ2-7|-|-|14|TRBV15
TGTGCCACCAGCAGAGATCGGATCCCTGCCGAGCAGTACTTC
CATSRDRIPAEQYF
>TRBJ2-7|-|-|15|TRBV5-8
TGTGCCAGCAGCTTGCTCCAGGGGCTTTACTACGAGCAGTACTTC
CASSLLQGLYYEQYF